The T cell receptor beta chain described here comes from a study of blood T cells in healthy people across ages. Donation came from healthy Caucasian individuals in Russia who were aged 6 to 90. V was cut by 5 bases and J by 5 bases, with 19 bases left in between. CDR1 and CDR2 (germline): MNHNS, SASEGT. The CDR3 spans 16 residues. Study conclusions and caveats: Compared with aged donors, long-lived donors showed fewer expanded clones, suggesting selection.

PCR was performed a second time for about 7 to 11 cycles using a sample-barcoded 5' primer and a J-beta primer mix. One entry per CDR3 protein, called by TCRdb with MiXCR from the 5' RACE reads. This sample has 760,000 or so distinct CDR3 sequences, with 20% to 25% found just once. As to this clonotype: Its antigen is currently unknown.

In addition, the sample was reused for a study of T cells of mothers and their children.

The sequencing sample was made of blood. The receptor comes from a boy between 10 and 17 years old in good health. This chain links TRBV6-1 with TRBJ2-1; TRBD2 is a possible D gene (5 bases). In DNA form, the CDR3 reads TGTGCCAGCAGTCTTACCGGGTTCTCCGGGGACAATGAGCAGTTCTTC. As protein: CASSLTGFSGDNEQFF.